These 12 T cell receptor beta chains share one sample of origin, sequenced in a study of human T cells and chemical hapten exposure. Time point noted: patch test 3, about 24 weeks after DPC sensitization. Treatment indicated: therapeutic diphenylcyclopropenone sensitization with weekly scalp DPC. From the RACE reads, TCRdb called clonotypes with MiXCR, one entry per CDR3 protein. The table lists 82,000 or so distinct CDR3 sequences, approximately 12% of them singletons, with 5.7% in the top ten. Sequencing was performed on whole blood, taken in connection with sensitization to the hapten diphenylcyclopropenone (DPC). The receptor set was obtained from a woman aged 45-60 years with alopecia areata. Some clones in this sample may be carry-over from other donors' samples.

CDR3 coding DNA: TGTGCCAGCAGTTTAATTTCTGGCACCTACAGCAATCAGCCCCAGCATTTT. It yields the protein CASSLISGTYSNQPQHF. The chain has TRBV12-3 or TRBV12-4 and TRBJ1-5; the D is unclear. Trimming pared 2 bases from V and 1 base from J, leaving 15 bases between. The CDR3 contains 17 residues.

This clonotype was counted only a few times. The chain couples TRBV10-1 to TRBJ2-2, with D uncertain. In germline, CDR1 is WNHNN, CDR2 SYGVQD (reference sequence). The V gene lost 4 bases and the J gene lost 4 bases, with 7 bases spanning the gap. The CDR3 spans 13 residues. The CDR3 DNA sequence: TGCGCCAGCAGTGGGACCTCCACCGGGGAGCTGTTTTTT. Protein: CASSGTSTGELFF.

The chain combines TRBV9 with TRBJ1-5; D gene ambiguous. This CDR3 spans 13 amino acids. With 2 bases removed from V and 4 bases from J, the gap between germline ends came to 7 bases. Per germline, CDR1 SGDLS and CDR2 YYNGEE. CDR3 residues: CASSVSENQPQHF. The CDR3 DNA reads as TGTGCCAGCAGCGTCTCGGAGAATCAGCCCCAGCATTTT.

This clonotype was seen many times. CDR3 nucleotide sequence: TGTGCCTGGAGTCCAGCGGGGGGGGCCGTCAAAGCTTTCTTT. This codes for CAWSPAGGAVKAFF. The rearrangement uses TRBV30 and TRBJ1-1; a weak D match, TRBD1 (6 bases). Germline V CDR1 and CDR2: GTSNPN, SVGIG (reference sequence). CDR3 length: 14 amino acids. V gave up 2 bases and J gave up 9 bases, with 19 bases separating them. Looking up the rest from reference TRBV30 and TRBJ1-1 gives the full variable domain: SQTIHQWPATLVQPVGSPLSLECTVEGTSNPNLYWYRQAAGRGLQLLFYSVGIGQISSEVPQNLSASRPQDRQFILSSKKLLLSDSGFYLCAWSPAGGAVKAFFGQGTRLTVV.

This clonotype has a count of ten or more. The V call is TRBV2, the J call TRBJ1-5; D remains unclear. Germline V lookup: CDR1 SNHLY, CDR2 FYNNEI. V dropped 9 bases and J dropped 1 base, with 16 bases sitting between them. This CDR3 spans 15 amino acids. The CDR3 loop reads CASNLGLASNQPQHF. The CDR3 coding sequence is TGTGCCAGTAATCTCGGACTGGCAAGCAATCAGCCCCAGCATTTT.

This clonotype was recorded at least ten times. The rearrangement links TRBV10-1 to TRBJ2-5; unclear D gene. The CDR3 sequence is 13 residues long. The V and J ends lost 2 bases and 5 bases respectively, with 9 bases between them. CDR1 and CDR2 from the germline V gene are WNHNN and SYGVQD (reference sequence). The CDR3 protein is CASSENIRETQYF. In DNA, the CDR3 is TGCGCCAGCAGTGAGAATATTAGGGAGACCCAGTACTTC.

This clonotype showed up many times. The J gene is TRBJ2-2, the V gene TRBV7-9; D remains ambiguous. The V and J ends lost 1 base and 0 bases respectively, with 3 bases between them. This CDR3 has 14 residues. Looked up from germline, CDR1 is SEHNR and CDR2 is FQNEAQ (reference sequence). CDR3 amino acids: CASSLGANTGELFF. The CDR3 DNA sequence: TGTGCCAGCAGCTTAGGGGCGAACACCGGGGAGCTGTTTTTT.

The CDR3 reads CASSLRATGSGNTIYF. DNA of the CDR3: TGCGCCAGCAGCTTGAGGGCGACAGGGTCTGGAAACACCATATATTTT. The chain uses TRBV5-1 and TRBJ1-3, with 7 bases lining up with TRBD1. Germline CDR1 is SGHRS and CDR2 is YFSETQ. The junction had 5 bases not matched to a gene; V was cut back by 1 base and J by 1 base. This CDR3 region has 16 residues.

The rearrangement uses TRBV29-1 and TRBJ1-1; D remains unclear. V dropped 4 bases and J dropped 5 bases, with 17 bases sitting between them. Germline CDR1 and CDR2: SQVTM and ANQGSEA. The CDR3 length is 14 residues. In nucleotides, the CDR3 is TGCAGCGTTGTCGGGAGAGTAGGAATAACTGAAGCTTTCTTT. Translating gives CSVVGRVGITEAFF.

This clonotype was seen repeatedly, ten times or more. V and J are TRBV6-5 and TRBJ2-1, with 7 bases fitting TRBD2. This CDR3 spans 15 amino acids. J lost 8 bases, V lost 0 bases, and 7 bases had no gene match. Looked up from germline, CDR1 is MNHEY and CDR2 is SVGAGI. Written as DNA, the CDR3 is TGTGCCAGCAGTTACTCCGCGGGAGTACCGGATGAGCAGTTCTTC. The encoded protein is CASSYSAGVPDEQFF.

This clonotype was observed a few times. The chain employs TRBV7-9 and TRBJ1-3, with D hard to call. This CDR3 has 15 residues. Per germline, CDR1 SEHNR and CDR2 FQNEAQ (reference sequence). V was shortened by 5 bases and J by 4 bases, with 15 bases between the two germline ends. CDR3 region: CASSLPSPAGNTIYF. The DNA of the CDR3 is TGTGCCAGCAGCCTCCCAAGCCCAGCCGGAAACACCATATATTTT.

This clonotype was observed many times. V is TRBV13 and J is TRBJ2-7, with 11 bases aligning to TRBD2. Germline V CDR1 and CDR2: PRHDT, FYEKMQ (reference sequence). This CDR3 comprises 15 residues. With 3 bases clipped from V and 2 bases from J, the junction kept 3 bases outside the gene matches. CDR3 residues: CASSFSGRGTYEQYF. CDR3 bases: TGTGCCAGCAGCTTTAGCGGGAGGGGGACCTACGAGCAGTACTTC.